This T cell receptor (beta chain) was captured in a study of cytomegalovirus exposure and HLA in healthy donors listed by TCRdb under 2017. In the study overall: In an earlier analysis of several hundred of the donors, 276 Gb of sequence data and 117 million unique TCR beta sequences from roughly 180 million T cells were reported. An early release that covered approximately 600 HLA-typed donors contained approximately 300 gigabases of sequencing data and some 87 million unique TCR sequences. The genetic ancestry cluster associated with self-reported Caucasian donors included approximately 85% of the roughly 400 genotyped donors. The study aimed to test whether signatures of past pathogen exposure could be identified by cataloging public T cell receptors. The T cell repertoires of 700 or so subjects were profiled by immunosequencing and related to cytomegalovirus serostatus. Along with the roughly 700-subject first cohort, a separate validation cohort of more than 90 different subjects was used. To predict cytomegalovirus infection status, the study combined high-throughput TCR immunosequencing, statistical association of individual TCRs with disease status, and machine learning. In a later analysis, previously published TCR beta repertoires from 666 donors were re-analyzed and high-resolution HLA genotyping was added so that TCR occurrence patterns could be studied. Rather than drawing on any new phenotypic data, the later analysis identified candidate immune exposures from TCR beta sequences and the way those sequences occurred across donors. An earlier analysis of several hundred of the donors applied high-throughput TCR beta sequencing to assess whether each TCR beta V gene segment acted as functional or pseudogenic. Alongside the repertoire data, information on donor age, sex, ethnicity and CMV serostatus was compiled. Genome-wide SNP genotypes for about 65% of the roughly 670 donors were used in a later genetic analysis, which treated that subset as a discovery cohort. All discovery cohort repertoires had been generated using a single sequencing platform. HLA typing covered class I and class II loci at four-digit resolution. Typing coverage varied by locus: roughly 620-640 donors for A, B, C, DRB1 and DQB1; approximately 500 for DQA1; more than 600 for DPA1; about 450 for DPB1. A few DR-DQ haplotypes were treated as single units for association and clustering because of strong linkage in the cohort. On average, roughly 250,000 unique TCR beta nucleotide sequences were sequenced per donor among 398 genotyped donors of the cohort, with roughly 18% of those sequences being non-productive. What the study reported, not specific to this receptor: Correlated functional status among segregating V segments might reflect linkage disequilibrium, but an unknown experimental factor could not be ruled out. In an earlier analysis of fewer than 700 of the donors, most TCR beta V segments appeared in productive rearrangements about 87% or about 30% of the time, broadly matching IMGT annotations. At a false discovery rate of 0.05, a later analysis linked fewer than 20,000 TCR beta sequences to specific HLA alleles. A cluster of highly shared sequence variants was judged likely to represent a technical artifact of the sequencing pipeline. The only immune exposure information available for the cohort was CMV serostatus. Compared with equally common non-associated chains, HLA-associated TCR beta chains in a later analysis were more clonally expanded and had lower generation probabilities. A later genetic analysis reported fewer N-insertions in productive TCRs among donors in an Asian-associated ancestry cluster than the roughly 670-donor mean. The study listed approximately 150 TCR beta chains as associated with cytomegalovirus. Several of the top co-occurrence clusters appeared to be linked to parvovirus B19, influenza, CMV and Epstein-Barr virus, according to a later analysis. The classifier was reported to diagnose cytomegalovirus status with high specificity and sensitivity in both the original cohort and the validation cohort. A further reported finding was that TCR beta sequences accurately predicted the HLA-A and HLA-B alleles for most subjects in the first cohort. Because some donors lacked HLA typing at each locus, the association tests relied only on the typed subset. Most TCR sequences were observed very rarely across donors, whereas some public TCRs were present in many individuals. This cohort had only TCR beta chains sequenced, and the lack of alpha or paired-chain data limited which features could be detected. Because counts were too low, roughly 16 rarely observed V segments, including chromosome 9 orphons, were left out of the earlier analysis of some 640 of the donors. In a later genetic analysis, a missense DCLRE1C variant was associated with V-gene and J-gene trimming of TCR beta chains, and the association was replicated in an independent cohort. The 87-base-pair reads could not distinguish some IMGT-functional V segments, including TRBV6-2 and TRBV6-3, so those segments were excluded. In vitro tests confirmed that a few of the cytomegalovirus-associated TCR beta chains recognize cytomegalovirus antigens. In a later analysis, the rate of TCR association differed among HLA loci, with DRB1 alleles having the most associated TCRs and HLA-C alleles having the fewest. According to the authors, the approach could potentially be generalized to other disease states and immunological phenotypes. Sequencing depth was assumed to be roughly uniform across donors in the presence/absence analyses, though that assumption may not hold. Strong co-occurrence of HLA alleles, especially DR and DQ, made assigning TCR associations to individual alleles difficult. According to a later analysis, most CMV-associated TCR beta chains appeared to be HLA-restricted, and the HLA associations seemed to be driven largely by CMV exposure.

Library preparation employed the immunoSEQ multiplex PCR assay. The multiplex PCR relied on a mix of 60 forward primers for TCR Vbeta segments and 13 reverse primers for TCR Jbeta segments. Amplification of the CDR3 region of rearranged TCR beta genes was performed with a multiplex PCR assay on genomic DNA. The Illumina HiSeq System was used to sequence the amplified TCR beta libraries as 87-base-pair reads. The authors' pipeline ran thus. In a later analysis, roughly 80 million unique TCR beta chains were counted across the approximately 640 repertoires, and some 10 million of these chains were shared by at least two donors. Raw reads were error-corrected and collapsed into unique sequences with a nearest-neighbor algorithm that merged closely related sequences to remove PCR and sequencing errors. Alignment of CDR3 sequences to IMGT reference sequences was used to assign V, D and J gene segments. Each retained sequence needed at least a six-nucleotide match to both a V gene segment and a J gene segment. Rearrangements were classified as productive when the CDR3 lacked stop codons and remained in frame with V and J, and all other rearrangements were classified as non-productive. Following IMGT convention, CDR3 was defined as the stretch from the second conserved V-encoded cysteine up to the conserved J-encoded phenylalanine. The earlier analysis of about 590 of the donors excluded sequences that lacked an unambiguous match to a single V gene segment. In an earlier analysis of 587 of the donors, V segments were called functional above 56.7% productive rearrangements and were called segregating when the between-donor standard deviation exceeded 5%. A statistical classification framework was developed to diagnose cytomegalovirus status using the catalog of TCR beta chain sequences. In a later analysis, V and J genes were assigned by comparing TCR nucleotide sequences against IMGT/GENE-DB human TR gene sequences. Using the TCRdist pipeline, a later analysis assigned CDR3 sequences along with most-parsimonious VDJ recombination scenarios. In a later analysis, each TCR beta chain was defined by its CDR3 amino acid sequence together with its V-gene family, and reads lacking a unique V-gene family were excluded. To address suspected cross-contamination and a sequencing artifact, a later analysis removed several hundred highly shared, low-generation-probability nucleotide sequences. In a later analysis, a clonal expansion index for each public chain was calculated from normalized within-repertoire ranks of inferred template counts. In a later analysis, generation probabilities were computed using a VDJ recombination model fitted to out-of-frame rearrangements, and the results were checked against IGoR. A later analysis scored TCR-TCR, TCR-HLA and TCR-CMV co-occurrence with hypergeometric tests, applying a repertoire-size bias correction to TCR pairs. A later analysis estimated false discovery rates by permuting HLA or CMV assignments 20 times. In a later analysis, co-occurring TCRs were grouped using DBSCAN, with TCRdist sequence similarity added in when clustering inside HLA-allele-positive subsets. For co-occurrence clustering, repertoires with fewer than 30,000 or more than 120,000 public chains were excluded, along with roughly five repertoires with anomalous nucleotide sharing. This immuneACCESS table, as held by TCRdb, lists in-frame sequences with V and J called but not all clones. Of the missing ones, under half trace to an unresolved V gene in checked studies; the others have no known cause. The DNA was the basis for D and trimming; V, J and clone size are from that table. A total of about 130,000 clones appear in this sample, about three quarters of them only once. The top ten constitute under 1.2% of the sample.

Trimming at the junction amounts to 7 bases on V and 2 bases on J, and the germline ends lie 12 bases apart. Per the germline V gene (reference sequence), MNHNY is the CDR1 and SVGAGI is the CDR2. The cysteine opens and the phenylalanine closes a CDR3 of 14 amino acids. Kept here is only the CDR3 DNA, which spans 42 bases and is read in frame from base 1. The cohort was made up of about 610 healthy bone marrow donors. All cohort members were sampled while nominally healthy, although unrecorded immune exposures were likely present. Of the roughly 720 cohort members, 250 to 300 had positive CMV serostatus and just over 350 had negative CMV serostatus, and CMV serostatus was not recorded for the donor. Each donor provided a peripheral blood sample, and peripheral blood mononuclear cells were used for TCR beta sequencing. Genomic DNA extraction from the blood cell samples was performed with the Qiagen DNeasy Blood Extraction Kit.

As for this clone: It has no known antigen specificity. The record has no base qualities; no much larger clone is one base away.

Sequenced material: PBMCs. The clonotype originates from a human donor in good health. The chain is made from TRBV6-6 and TRBJ1-5, with the D gene too uncertain to name. The CDR3 protein sequence reads: CASMESEGNQPQHF. The DNA sequence is TGTGCCAGCATGGAGTCCGAGGGCAATCAGCCCCAGCATTTT.